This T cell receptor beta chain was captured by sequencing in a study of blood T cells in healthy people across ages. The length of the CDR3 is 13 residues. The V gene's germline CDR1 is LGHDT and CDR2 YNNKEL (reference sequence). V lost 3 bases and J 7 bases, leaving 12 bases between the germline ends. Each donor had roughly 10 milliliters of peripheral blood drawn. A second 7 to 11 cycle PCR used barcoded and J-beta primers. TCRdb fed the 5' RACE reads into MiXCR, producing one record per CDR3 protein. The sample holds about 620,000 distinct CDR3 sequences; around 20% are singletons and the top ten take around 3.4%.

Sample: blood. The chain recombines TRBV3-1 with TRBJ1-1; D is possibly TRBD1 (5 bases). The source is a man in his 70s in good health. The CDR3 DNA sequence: TGTGCCAGCAGCCAGCAGGAGAGGGGTGAAGCTTTCTTT. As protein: CASSQQERGEAFF.